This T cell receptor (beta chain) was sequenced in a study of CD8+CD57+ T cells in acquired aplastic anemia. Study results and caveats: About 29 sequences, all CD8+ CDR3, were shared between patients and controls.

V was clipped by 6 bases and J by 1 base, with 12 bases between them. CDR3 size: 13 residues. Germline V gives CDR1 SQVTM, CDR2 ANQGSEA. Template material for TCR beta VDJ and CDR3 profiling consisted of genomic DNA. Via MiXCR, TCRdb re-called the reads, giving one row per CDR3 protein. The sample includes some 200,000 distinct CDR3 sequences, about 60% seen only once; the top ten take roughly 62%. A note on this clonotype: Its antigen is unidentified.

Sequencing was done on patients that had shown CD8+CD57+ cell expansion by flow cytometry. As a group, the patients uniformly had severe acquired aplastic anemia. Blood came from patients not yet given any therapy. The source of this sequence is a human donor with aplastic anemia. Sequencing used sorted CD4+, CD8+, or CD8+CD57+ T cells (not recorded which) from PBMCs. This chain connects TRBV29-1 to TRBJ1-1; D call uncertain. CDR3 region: CSVAVRANTEAFF. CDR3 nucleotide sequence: TGCAGCGTCGCCGTGAGGGCGAACACTGAAGCTTTCTTT.